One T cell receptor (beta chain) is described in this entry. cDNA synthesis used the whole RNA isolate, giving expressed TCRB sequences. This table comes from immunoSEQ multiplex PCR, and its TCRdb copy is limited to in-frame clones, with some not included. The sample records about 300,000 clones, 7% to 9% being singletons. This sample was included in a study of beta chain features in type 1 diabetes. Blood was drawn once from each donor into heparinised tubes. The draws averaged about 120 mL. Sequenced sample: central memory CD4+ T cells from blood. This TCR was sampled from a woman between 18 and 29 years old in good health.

CDR3 protein: CSGGQDFYEQYF. The CDR3 bases are TGCAGCGGGGGACAGGACTTTTACGAGCAGTACTTC. The genes are TRBV29-1 and TRBJ2-7; TRBD1 matches 8 bases. The CDR3 length is 12 residues. With 7 bases clipped from V and 4 bases from J, the junction kept 6 bases outside the gene matches. Germline V gives CDR1 SQVTM, CDR2 ANQGSEA.